A selection of T cell receptor beta chains follows, all from one sample in a study of siplizumab effects on memory and regulatory T cells. Measured with immunoSEQ multiplex PCR; TCRdb has only the in-frame clones, and not every one. The sample contains about 85,000 clones, 95% of which appear only once. Sequenced input: CD8+ T cells sorted from blood. All receptors derive from a human donor in good health. Each CDR3 is given with its conserved first and last residue. D genes are given only for firm matches. Clone size is stated in some rows and not others, as once, few, many or a class when expanded.

- TRBJ2-7 TRBV5-1 - TGCGCCAGCAGATATACCGGGACAGAGCAGTACTTC CASRYTGTEQYF
- TRBJ2-2 TRBV28 - TGTGCCAGCAGCAAACCTAATCAGGGTATCGGGGAGCTGTTTTTT CASSKPNQGIGELFF
once TRBJ2-1 TRBV4-1 TRBD2 TGCGCCAGCAGCCATCTCCGGGAGCGGGAGGGCCGAGCCGTCAATGAGCAGTTCTTC CASSHLREREGRAVNEQFF
- TRBJ2-2 TRBV7-9 - TGTGCCAGCAGCTTTTTTCGTCCTGACACCGGGGAGCTGTTTTTT CASSFFRPDTGELFF
- TRBJ2-1 TRBV7-8 TRBD1 TGTGCCAGCAGCCTCGCCCGGGACAGGGGGGGGAATGAGCAGTTCTTC CASSLARDRGGNEQFF
once TRBJ1-2 TRBV4-1 - TGCGCCAGCAGCCAAGTATCAGGGGACTATGGCTACACCTTC CASSQVSGDYGYTF
- TRBJ1-3 TRBV7-6 - TGTGCCAGCAGCTTAGCGGAGGGAAACACCATATATTTT CASSLAEGNTIYF
once TRBJ2-1 TRBV2 TRBD2 TGTGCCAGCAGTGTGTCGGGACTAGACTACAATGAGCAGTTCTTC CASSVSGLDYNEQFF
- TRBJ2-7 TRBV19 TRBD1 TGTGCCAGCCGCAACACAGGGGAAACCTACGAGCAGTACTTC CASRNTGETYEQYF
- TRBJ2-2 TRBV29-1 - TGCAGCGTTGAACTAGCGAACACCGGGGAGCTGTTTTTT CSVELANTGELFF
- TRBJ2-7 TRBV11-2 TRBD1 TGTGCCAGCAGCCTTACCGGGACAGGTGCCCACGAGCAGTACTTC CASSLTGTGAHEQYF
- TRBJ2-2 TRBV19 - TGTGCCAGTAGTTCGGGTGGTCCCGGGGAGCTGTTTTTT CASSSGGPGELFF
- TRBJ1-2 TRBV9 - TGTGCCAGCAGCGGGATGAACTATGGCTACACCTTC CASSGMNYGYTF
- TRBJ1-2 TRBV7-9 - TGTGCCAGCAGCTTCGACGTGACAATCAGTAACTATGGCTACACCTTC CASSFDVTISNYGYTF
- TRBJ2-7 TRBV27 TRBD1 TGTGCCAGCAGTCCCCATCCGGGACAGGGACCCTACGAGCAGTACTTC CASSPHPGQGPYEQYF
- TRBJ2-2 TRBV2 TRBD2 TGTGCCAGCAGTGGGTTCTTGCGGGAGCGAACCGGGGAGCTGTTTTTT CASSGFLRERTGELFF
- TRBJ2-7 TRBV5-1 - TGCGCCAGCAGCCAGGGTGGTGTCAACGAGCAGTACTTC CASSQGGVNEQYF
- TRBJ2-7 TRBV18 - TGTGCCAGCTCACCGGACAATTACGAGCAGTACTTC CASSPDNYEQYF
- TRBJ2-7 TRBV10-3 TRBD2 TGTGCCATCAGTGAGGGGCGGGAGGACGAGCAGTACTTC CAISEGREDEQYF
once TRBJ2-1 TRBV28 - TGTGCCAGCAGTTTATTTAGTGAGGGATACAATGAGCAGTTCTTC CASSLFSEGYNEQFF
- TRBJ1-1 TRBV2 TRBD1 TGTGCCAGCAGTGAAGCCCCGGGGCAGGGGGCGCGGTTACCGGCGGACACTGAAGCTTTCTTT CASSEAPGQGARLPADTEAFF
- TRBJ2-2 TRBV5-6 - TGTGCCAGCAGCCTGGCTAACAGGGAGTGGGGCGGGGAGCTGTTTTTT CASSLANREWGGELFF